These T cell receptor beta chains were read from a single sample in a study of blood T cell repertoires in COVID-19. Sequenced by immunoSEQ multiplex PCR; TCRdb stores in-frame clones only, minus some. The repertoire holds fewer than 70,000 clones, with over 75% as singletons. Sample: peripheral blood. The receptor set was obtained from a human donor in a cohort sampled during active COVID-19. Both conserved end residues are part of each CDR3. The order of the fields is J gene, V gene, D gene, clone size, CDR3 protein, CDR3 DNA. D genes are given only for firm matches. Part of the rows lack a size; the others show once, few, many or a class for expanded clones.

j_gene: TRBJ1-1; v_gene: TRBV7-6; d_gene: -; abundance: -; CDR3aa: CASSTGQKNTEAFF; CDR3nt: TGTGCCAGCAGCACCGGACAGAAGAACACTGAAGCTTTCTTT
j_gene: TRBJ2-4; v_gene: TRBV11-2; d_gene: -; abundance: -; CDR3aa: CASSLHPGIAKNIQYF; CDR3nt: TGTGCCAGCAGCTTACACCCGGGGATAGCCAAAAACATTCAGTACTTC
j_gene: TRBJ2-1; v_gene: TRBV5-3; d_gene: -; abundance: -; CDR3aa: CARSLVEPGDEQFF; CDR3nt: TGTGCCAGAAGCTTGGTTGAACCGGGGGATGAGCAGTTCTTC
j_gene: TRBJ1-5; v_gene: TRBV7-9; d_gene: -; abundance: few; CDR3aa: CASSFQGPGGNQPQHF; CDR3nt: TGTGCCAGCAGCTTCCAAGGACCGGGAGGTAATCAGCCCCAGCATTTT
j_gene: TRBJ2-5; v_gene: TRBV12-3/TRBV12-4; d_gene: -; abundance: -; CDR3aa: CASSPGEVETQYF; CDR3nt: TGTGCCAGCAGTCCGGGGGAGGTAGAGACCCAGTACTTC
j_gene: TRBJ2-1; v_gene: TRBV19; d_gene: TRBD2; abundance: -; CDR3aa: CASTPSGWSGRAPFF; CDR3nt: TGTGCCAGTACCCCTAGCGGATGGAGCGGGAGGGCCCCGTTCTTC
j_gene: TRBJ1-6; v_gene: TRBV2; d_gene: -; abundance: -; CDR3aa: CASRDLGQINSPLHF; CDR3nt: TGTGCCAGCAGGGATCTCGGACAGATAAATTCACCCCTCCACTTT
j_gene: TRBJ2-2; v_gene: TRBV3-1/TRBV3-2; d_gene: TRBD2; abundance: -; CDR3aa: CASSLSGSRAGELFF; CDR3nt: TGTGCCAGCAGCCTTAGCGGGAGCCGAGCCGGGGAGCTGTTTTTT
j_gene: TRBJ2-2; v_gene: TRBV18; d_gene: -; abundance: -; CDR3aa: CASSPGRGRGNTGELFF; CDR3nt: TGTGCCAGCTCACCAGGACGAGGCAGGGGAAACACCGGGGAGCTGTTTTTT
j_gene: TRBJ2-5; v_gene: TRBV7-3; d_gene: -; abundance: -; CDR3aa: CASSRGLGETQYF; CDR3nt: TGTGCCAGCAGCCGGGGTCTTGGAGAGACCCAGTACTTC
j_gene: TRBJ2-1; v_gene: TRBV6-2/TRBV6-3; d_gene: -; abundance: -; CDR3aa: CASSYRTTVYNEQFF; CDR3nt: TGTGCCAGCAGTTACAGGACTACCGTCTACAATGAGCAGTTCTTC
j_gene: TRBJ2-1; v_gene: TRBV27; d_gene: TRBD2; abundance: -; CDR3aa: CASSAGGVIQRGGLGNEQFF; CDR3nt: TGTGCCAGCAGTGCCGGAGGGGTAATCCAGCGGGGGGGCCTTGGGAATGAGCAGTTCTTC
j_gene: TRBJ2-7; v_gene: TRBV6-1; d_gene: -; abundance: -; CDR3aa: CASSESGGTYEQYF; CDR3nt: TGTGCCAGCAGTGAATCTGGCGGAACCTACGAGCAGTACTTC
j_gene: TRBJ2-1; v_gene: TRBV2; d_gene: TRBD2; abundance: -; CDR3aa: CASSLRLAPYNEQFF; CDR3nt: TGTGCCAGCAGCTTAAGACTAGCGCCCTACAATGAGCAGTTCTTC
j_gene: TRBJ2-7; v_gene: TRBV7-9; d_gene: -; abundance: -; CDR3aa: CASSVHYEQYF; CDR3nt: TGTGCCAGCAGCGTCCATTACGAGCAGTACTTC
j_gene: TRBJ2-1; v_gene: TRBV7-4; d_gene: TRBD2; abundance: -; CDR3aa: CASGRERNEQFF; CDR3nt: TGTGCCAGCGGGCGGGAGAGGAATGAGCAGTTCTTC
j_gene: TRBJ2-7; v_gene: TRBV14; d_gene: TRBD2; abundance: -; CDR3aa: CASSQELAGGEQYF; CDR3nt: TGTGCCAGCAGCCAAGAACTAGCGGGGGGAGAGCAGTACTTC
j_gene: TRBJ2-5; v_gene: TRBV7-9; d_gene: -; abundance: -; CDR3aa: CASSLVRGLGETQYF; CDR3nt: TGTGCCAGCAGCTTAGTTAGAGGGCTGGGGGAGACCCAGTACTTC
j_gene: TRBJ2-7; v_gene: TRBV5-5; d_gene: -; abundance: -; CDR3aa: CASHFVGGSNEQYF; CDR3nt: TGTGCCAGCCATTTCGTTGGGGGGTCGAACGAGCAGTACTTC
j_gene: TRBJ1-1; v_gene: TRBV7-9; d_gene: -; abundance: -; CDR3aa: CASSSQTMNTEAFF; CDR3nt: TGTGCCAGCAGCTCCCAGACAATGAACACTGAAGCTTTCTTT
j_gene: TRBJ2-3; v_gene: TRBV9; d_gene: TRBD2; abundance: -; CDR3aa: CASSVVPSGGVDTQYF; CDR3nt: TGTGCCAGCAGCGTAGTCCCTAGCGGGGGGGTTGATACGCAGTATTTT
j_gene: TRBJ1-3; v_gene: TRBV7-9; d_gene: TRBD1; abundance: -; CDR3aa: CASSLTGGAGNTIYF; CDR3nt: TGTGCCAGCAGCTTAACAGGGGGCGCTGGAAACACCATATATTTT